This is a list of T cell receptor beta chains from one sample in a study of regulatory T cells in long-lasting Graves disease. TCRdb processed the multiplex PCR reads anew with MiXCR; each CDR3 protein has one entry. Seen here are 550,000 to 600,000 distinct CDR3 sequences, 15% to 20% observed once, and the top ten hold more than 10%. The data also belong to a second study, concerning T cells in Graves' hyperthyroidism and ophthalmopathy.

This sample comprised peripheral blood mononuclear cells (PBMCs), obtained at new diagnosis, from a patient treated with antithyroid drugs. Source of these receptors: a man younger than 35 with Graves disease. CDR3s include the opening cysteine and the closing phenylalanine or tryptophan. The order of the fields is clone size, D gene, V gene, J gene, CDR3 DNA, CDR3 protein. A D gene is named only where the DNA matches it firmly. For some rows the clone size is stated as once, few or many, or as a class when expanded; others skip it.

size: NA; D: TRBD2; V: TRBV3-1; J: TRBJ2-3; DNA: TGTGCCAGCAGCCGTGAAGAGTCGACTAGCGGGAGAAGGGCCGGGGCAGATACGCAGTATTTT; CDR3: CASSREESTSGRRAGADTQYF
size: NA; D: NA; V: TRBV25-1; J: TRBJ1-1; DNA: TGTGCCAGCAGTGAGGGCCGGAGAGGTGAAGCTTTCTTT; CDR3: CASSEGRRGEAFF
size: NA; D: NA; V: TRBV12-3/TRBV12-4; J: TRBJ1-1; DNA: TGTGCCAGCAGTAGCAGGGAGGACCACACTGAAGCTTTCTTT; CDR3: CASSSREDHTEAFF
size: few; D: TRBD2; V: TRBV28; J: TRBJ2-2; DNA: TGTGCCAGCAGTTTTCAACTAGCGGGATACGCCGGGGAGCTGTTTTTT; CDR3: CASSFQLAGYAGELFF
size: NA; D: TRBD2; V: TRBV20-1; J: TRBJ2-3; DNA: TGCAGTGGTAGATCCGGGGGACTAGCGGGAGAAGTAAGCACAGATACGCAGTATTTT; CDR3: CSGRSGGLAGEVSTDTQYF
size: many; D: TRBD2; V: TRBV28; J: TRBJ2-1; DNA: TGTGCCGCCGGGAGGGCCGGGATCAATGAGCAGTTCTTC; CDR3: CAAGRAGINEQFF
size: few; D: NA; V: TRBV3-1; J: TRBJ1-1; DNA: TGTGCCAGCAGCCAAGATATCGCTGAAGCTTTCTTT; CDR3: CASSQDIAEAFF
size: few; D: TRBD1; V: TRBV20-1; J: TRBJ2-7; DNA: TGCAGTGCTAGAGGTCTGGGGACAGGGGACGAGCAGTACTTC; CDR3: CSARGLGTGDEQYF
size: many; D: NA; V: TRBV6-5; J: TRBJ1-2; DNA: TGTGCCAGCAGTTCGGGACAATCGCGCGGCTACACCTTC; CDR3: CASSSGQSRGYTF
size: NA; D: TRBD1; V: TRBV19; J: TRBJ2-7; DNA: TGTGCCAGTAGTATAGATGTCGGGACAGGGGCCTACGAGCAGTACTTC; CDR3: CASSIDVGTGAYEQYF
size: many; D: NA; V: TRBV27; J: TRBJ2-1; DNA: TGTGCCAGCAGTTCGGGACTTACCCCACTCAATGAGCAGTTCTTC; CDR3: CASSSGLTPLNEQFF
size: NA; D: NA; V: TRBV7-9; J: TRBJ2-2; DNA: TGTGCCAGCAGCTTAAGCGGGTACACCGGGGAGCTGTTTTTT; CDR3: CASSLSGYTGELFF
size: few; D: NA; V: TRBV30; J: TRBJ1-5; DNA: TGTGCCTGGACCTCGGGGGGGTTACGGCCCCAGCATTTT; CDR3: CAWTSGGLRPQHF
size: NA; D: NA; V: TRBV13; J: TRBJ2-7; DNA: TGTGCCAGCAGCTCCCCCCACCGGGACTCCGACAACGAGCAGTACTTC; CDR3: CASSSPHRDSDNEQYF
size: many; D: NA; V: TRBV10-3; J: TRBJ2-7; DNA: TGTGCCATCAGTGATCAGGGAAAGGCCTACGAGCAGTACTTC; CDR3: CAISDQGKAYEQYF
size: many; D: NA; V: TRBV12-5; J: TRBJ2-3; DNA: TGTGCTAGTGGTTTGGTTCCCCGAGCCACTAGCACAGATACGCAGTATTTT; CDR3: CASGLVPRATSTDTQYF
size: many; D: TRBD2; V: TRBV5-1; J: TRBJ2-3; DNA: TGTGCCAGCAGCTTGGTCGGGAGGTCCACAGATACGCAGTATTTT; CDR3: CASSLVGRSTDTQYF
size: many; D: NA; V: TRBV27; J: TRBJ1-5; DNA: TGTGCCAGCAGTTTGTTTGGGGGATCGGATAGTCAGCCCCAGCATTTT; CDR3: CASSLFGGSDSQPQHF
size: many; D: TRBD1; V: TRBV12-3/TRBV12-4; J: TRBJ1-2; DNA: TGTGCCAGCACCCTGACAGGGTCTGGCTACACCTTC; CDR3: CASTLTGSGYTF
size: many; D: NA; V: TRBV30; J: TRBJ1-5; DNA: TGTGCCTGGAGTAGTCGGCAGGGAGTGCAGCCCCAGCATTTT; CDR3: CAWSSRQGVQPQHF
size: many; D: TRBD2; V: TRBV28; J: TRBJ2-7; DNA: TGTGCCAGCACGCCATCCTCAGCGGGGATAGACGAGCAGTACTTC; CDR3: CASTPSSAGIDEQYF
size: many; D: TRBD1; V: TRBV5-1; J: TRBJ2-1; DNA: TGCGCCAGCAGCTTGCAGGGGGAAAGCTCCTACAATGAGCAGTTCTTC; CDR3: CASSLQGESSYNEQFF
size: NA; D: TRBD1; V: TRBV20-1; J: TRBJ2-3; DNA: TGCAGTGCCGTAGGGACAGGGGAGGTGCCAGATACGCAGTATTTT; CDR3: CSAVGTGEVPDTQYF
size: few; D: NA; V: TRBV25-1; J: TRBJ1-2; DNA: TGTGCCAGCAGTGATGTTGTGGGGGCAGGCGACTATGGCTACACCTTC; CDR3: CASSDVVGAGDYGYTF
size: NA; D: TRBD1; V: TRBV2; J: TRBJ1-4; DNA: TGTGCCAGCAGAGGGGTGGACAGGCCGAATGAAAAACTGTTTTTT; CDR3: CASRGVDRPNEKLFF
size: few; D: NA; V: TRBV7-9; J: TRBJ1-3; DNA: TGTGCCAGCCGGGGAAACACCATATATTTT; CDR3: CASRGNTIYF
size: few; D: NA; V: TRBV6-1; J: TRBJ2-2; DNA: TGTGCCAGCAGTGACCAACTTGAGAGGCTGTTTTTT; CDR3: CASSDQLERLFF
size: many; D: TRBD2; V: TRBV3-1; J: TRBJ2-7; DNA: TGTGCCAGCAGCCAAGATCGGTTACTAGCGGGAGGTTACGAGCAGTACTTC; CDR3: CASSQDRLLAGGYEQYF
size: NA; D: TRBD1; V: TRBV5-1; J: TRBJ1-3; DNA: TGCGCCAGCAGCCAAACCGGACAGGGCTCTGGAAACACCATATATTTT; CDR3: CASSQTGQGSGNTIYF
size: many; D: TRBD2; V: TRBV30; J: TRBJ2-1; DNA: TGTGCCTGGCGCTTGGGGGTAGCGGGAGACGAGCAGTTCTTC; CDR3: CAWRLGVAGDEQFF
size: NA; D: TRBD1; V: TRBV12-3/TRBV12-4; J: TRBJ1-6; DNA: TGTGCCAGCAGTCGAGGGACAGTTAATTCACCCCTCCACTTT; CDR3: CASSRGTVNSPLHF
size: NA; D: NA; V: TRBV7-2; J: TRBJ2-7; DNA: TGTGCCAGCTCGGGGCGGGGAACAGGGAACAACGAGCAGTACTTC; CDR3: CASSGRGTGNNEQYF
size: NA; D: TRBD2; V: TRBV20-1; J: TRBJ2-3; DNA: TGCAGTGCTAGAGGGGCCTGGGGGGAGGGCCTCACAGATACGCAGTATTTT; CDR3: CSARGAWGEGLTDTQYF
size: many; D: NA; V: TRBV28; J: TRBJ2-1; DNA: TGTGCCAGCAGTTTATACCGGGAGACCTCCTACAATGAGCAGTTCTTC; CDR3: CASSLYRETSYNEQFF
size: once; D: NA; V: TRBV5-1; J: TRBJ1-2; DNA: TGCGCCAGCAGCTTGGAGACGGCGAACTATGGCTACACCTTC; CDR3: CASSLETANYGYTF
size: few; D: TRBD1; V: TRBV10-2; J: TRBJ1-1; DNA: TGCGCCAGCAGTGCGGGACAGCGGACTGAAGCTTTCTTT; CDR3: CASSAGQRTEAFF
size: many; D: NA; V: TRBV2; J: TRBJ1-5; DNA: TGTGCCAGCAGTGAATGGGGAGGGTTTAGCAATCAGCCCCAGCATTTT; CDR3: CASSEWGGFSNQPQHF
size: many; D: TRBD1; V: TRBV12-3/TRBV12-4; J: TRBJ1-2; DNA: TGTGCCAGCAGCCCAGGGGGTGGCTACACCTTC; CDR3: CASSPGGGYTF
size: few; D: NA; V: TRBV12-5; J: TRBJ2-3; DNA: TGTGCTAGTGGTTTGGTACTGAACCCTAGCACAGATACGCAGTATTTT; CDR3: CASGLVLNPSTDTQYF
size: NA; D: NA; V: TRBV19; J: TRBJ2-7; DNA: TGTGCCAGTAGTATTTTCTCAGGGGAGGGCTACGAGCAGTACTTC; CDR3: CASSIFSGEGYEQYF
size: many; D: NA; V: TRBV6-2/TRBV6-3; J: TRBJ1-1; DNA: TGTGCCAGCAGTTCGCTTCTGGCTGAAGCTTTCTTT; CDR3: CASSSLLAEAFF
size: NA; D: NA; V: TRBV20-1; J: TRBJ2-2; DNA: TGCAGTGCTAGGGCGGAGACAGCTTATGGGGAGCTGTTTTTT; CDR3: CSARAETAYGELFF
size: NA; D: TRBD2; V: TRBV5-6; J: TRBJ2-5; DNA: TGTGCCAGCAGCTTGGCTTTTGGTAGCGGGTTTCAAGAGACCCAGTACTTC; CDR3: CASSLAFGSGFQETQYF
size: many; D: NA; V: TRBV12-3/TRBV12-4; J: TRBJ1-1; DNA: TGTGCCAGCAGCTCGGGACGGACTGAAGCTTTCTTT; CDR3: CASSSGRTEAFF
size: NA; D: NA; V: TRBV9; J: TRBJ2-5; DNA: TGTGCCAGCAGCGTAGCTACAGGTTTGGGGCAAGAGACCCAGTACTTC; CDR3: CASSVATGLGQETQYF
size: NA; D: NA; V: TRBV29-1; J: TRBJ2-2; DNA: TGCAGCGTTTACGGTGGCGGGGAGCTGTTTTTT; CDR3: CSVYGGGELFF
size: many; D: TRBD1; V: TRBV13; J: TRBJ2-1; DNA: TGTGCCAGCAGCTCAGCCGGGACAGGAGGTTTCCATCAGTTCTTC; CDR3: CASSSAGTGGFHQFF
size: many; D: TRBD1; V: TRBV29-1; J: TRBJ2-7; DNA: TGCAGCGGCTTGGGGACAGGGGGCTACGAGCAGTACTTC; CDR3: CSGLGTGGYEQYF
size: few; D: TRBD2; V: TRBV4-1; J: TRBJ2-7; DNA: TGCGCCAGTGGGACTAGCGGGAGGGCTAACGAGCAGTACTTC; CDR3: CASGTSGRANEQYF
size: NA; D: NA; V: TRBV12-3/TRBV12-4; J: TRBJ2-3; DNA: TGTGCCAGCAGTTCCCCCCTAAAGGTCCAATCACCGGATACGCAGTATTTT; CDR3: CASSSPLKVQSPDTQYF
size: few; D: NA; V: TRBV3-1; J: TRBJ2-1; DNA: TGTGCCAGCAGCCAGGCCAAAGACAATGAGCAGTTCTTC; CDR3: CASSQAKDNEQFF
size: once; D: TRBD2; V: TRBV14; J: TRBJ2-2; DNA: TGTGCCAGCAGCCGAGCGGGACTAGCGGGAGGCCCCGGGGAGCTGTTTTTT; CDR3: CASSRAGLAGGPGELFF
size: many; D: NA; V: TRBV7-7; J: TRBJ2-1; DNA: TGTGCTAGCAGCTTATCTCTCACGGAGAATGAGCAGTTCTTC; CDR3: CASSLSLTENEQFF
size: many; D: NA; V: TRBV6-5; J: TRBJ2-3; DNA: TGTGCCAGCAGTTACGGGGGAAACACAGATACGCAGTATTTT; CDR3: CASSYGGNTDTQYF
size: NA; D: NA; V: TRBV10-1; J: TRBJ2-3; DNA: TGCGCCAGCAGTGACGCGCGGCCCACAGATACGCAGTATTTT; CDR3: CASSDARPTDTQYF
size: many; D: TRBD2; V: TRBV27; J: TRBJ2-7; DNA: TGTGCCAGCAGTTTAACCCCGACTAGCGGGAGGCCCGAGCAGTACTTC; CDR3: CASSLTPTSGRPEQYF
size: many; D: NA; V: TRBV28; J: TRBJ1-2; DNA: TGTGCCATCAACGAGGACTGGGGGGCTGGCTATGGCTACACCTTC; CDR3: CAINEDWGAGYGYTF
size: NA; D: TRBD1; V: TRBV5-1; J: TRBJ2-1; DNA: TGCGCCAGCAGCCGATCCTCCGGGACAGGGGGGAATGAGCAGTTCTTC; CDR3: CASSRSSGTGGNEQFF
size: few; D: NA; V: TRBV18; J: TRBJ1-4; DNA: TGTGCCAGCTCCCTAAGACAGGAGGAATCGCGTGGTGGACTGTTTTTT; CDR3: CASSLRQEESRGGLFF